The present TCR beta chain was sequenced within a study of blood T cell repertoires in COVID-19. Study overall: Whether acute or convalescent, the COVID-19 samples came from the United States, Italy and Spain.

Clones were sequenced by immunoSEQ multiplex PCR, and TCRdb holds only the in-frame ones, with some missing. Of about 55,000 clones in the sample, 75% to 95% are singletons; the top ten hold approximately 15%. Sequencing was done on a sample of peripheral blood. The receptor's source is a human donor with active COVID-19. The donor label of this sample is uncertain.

The CDR3 nucleotides are TGTGCCACCAGCGGGACTAGCGGGAGGCGGGGGAATGAGCAGTTCTTC. This codes for CATSGTSGRRGNEQFF. The chain combines TRBV24-1 with TRBJ2-1; TRBD2 matches 15 bases. CDR1 is KGHDR, CDR2 SFDVKD, per germline. The V segment lost 7 bases and the J segment 7 bases; nucleotides outside the gene matches: 7. The CDR3 length is 16 residues.